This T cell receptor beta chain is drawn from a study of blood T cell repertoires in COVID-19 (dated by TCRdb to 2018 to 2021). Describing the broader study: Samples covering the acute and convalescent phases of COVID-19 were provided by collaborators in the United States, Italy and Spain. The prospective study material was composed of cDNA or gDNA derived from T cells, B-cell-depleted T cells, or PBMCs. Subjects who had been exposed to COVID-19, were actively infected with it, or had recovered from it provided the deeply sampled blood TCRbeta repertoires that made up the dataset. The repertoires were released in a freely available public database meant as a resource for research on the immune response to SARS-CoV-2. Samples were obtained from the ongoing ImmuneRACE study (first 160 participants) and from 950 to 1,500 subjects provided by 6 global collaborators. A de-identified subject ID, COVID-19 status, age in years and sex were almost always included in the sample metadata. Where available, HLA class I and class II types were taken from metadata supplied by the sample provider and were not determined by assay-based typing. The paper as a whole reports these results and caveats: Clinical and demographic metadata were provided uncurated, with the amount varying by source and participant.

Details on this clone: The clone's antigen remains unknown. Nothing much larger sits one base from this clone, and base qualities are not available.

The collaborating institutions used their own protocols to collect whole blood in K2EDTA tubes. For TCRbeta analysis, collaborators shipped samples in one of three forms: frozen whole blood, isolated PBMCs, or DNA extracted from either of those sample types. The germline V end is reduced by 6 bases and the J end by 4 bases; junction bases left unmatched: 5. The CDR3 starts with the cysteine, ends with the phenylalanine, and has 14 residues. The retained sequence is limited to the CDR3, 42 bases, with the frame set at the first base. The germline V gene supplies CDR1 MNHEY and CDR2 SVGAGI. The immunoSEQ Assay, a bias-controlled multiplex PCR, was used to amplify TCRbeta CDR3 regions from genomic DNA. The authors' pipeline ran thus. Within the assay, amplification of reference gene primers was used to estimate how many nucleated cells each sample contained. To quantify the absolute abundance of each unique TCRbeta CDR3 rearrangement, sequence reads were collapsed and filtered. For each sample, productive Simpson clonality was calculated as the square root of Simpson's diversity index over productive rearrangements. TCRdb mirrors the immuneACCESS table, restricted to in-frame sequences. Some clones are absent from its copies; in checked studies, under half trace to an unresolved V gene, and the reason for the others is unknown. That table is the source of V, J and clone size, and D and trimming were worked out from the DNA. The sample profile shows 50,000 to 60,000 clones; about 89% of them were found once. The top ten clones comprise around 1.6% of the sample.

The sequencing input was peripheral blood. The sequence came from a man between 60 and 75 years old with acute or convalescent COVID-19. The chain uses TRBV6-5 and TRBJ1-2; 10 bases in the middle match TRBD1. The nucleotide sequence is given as TGTGCCAGCAGGCGACAGGGGGCGGGCTATGGCTACACCTTC. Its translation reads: CASRRQGAGYGYTF.